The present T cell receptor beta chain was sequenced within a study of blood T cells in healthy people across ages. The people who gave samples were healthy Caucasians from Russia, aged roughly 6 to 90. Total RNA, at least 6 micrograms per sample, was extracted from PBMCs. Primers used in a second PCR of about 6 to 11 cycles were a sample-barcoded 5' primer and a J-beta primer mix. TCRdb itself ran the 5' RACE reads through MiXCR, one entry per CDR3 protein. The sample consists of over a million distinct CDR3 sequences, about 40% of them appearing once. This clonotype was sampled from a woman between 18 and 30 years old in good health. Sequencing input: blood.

CDR3 protein: CASSQDRGRTQPQHF. In nucleotides, the CDR3 is TGCGCCAGCAGCCAAGATCGGGGGAGAACGCAGCCCCAGCATTTT. V is TRBV4-1 and J is TRBJ1-5; a possible D gene is TRBD1 (5 bases). V shed 0 bases and J shed 7 bases, with 13 bases lying between them. The CDR3 loop spans 15 amino acids. Germline loops: CDR1 MGHRA, CDR2 YSYEKL.